A single sample gave rise to the 3 T cell receptor beta chains below, sequenced in a study of T cell clonality in common variable immunodeficiency. Produced via immunoSEQ multiplex PCR; TCRdb's table is partial and in-frame only. The specimen's table records several thousand clones. No antigen has been identified for these receptors. Study results and limitations: Common variable immunodeficiency TCR beta sequences reportedly had fewer deletions and N-nucleotide insertions.

The material sequenced was peripheral blood mononuclear cells. The receptors shown here come from a human donor with common variable immunodeficiency.

With regard to this clone: From the germline J gene comes the end of the CDR3, since the read stops 3 residues before it. The chain employs TRBV19 and TRBJ1-6; no clear D. Germline V gene data show CDR1 as LNHDA and CDR2 as SQIVND (reference sequence). The V end lost 1 base, the J end lost 9 bases, and 16 bases lay between the germline ends. CDR3 length: 16 amino acids. The CDR3 spells CASSIGTSGLPSPLHF. The sequenced part of the CDR3 DNA is TGTGCCAGTAGTATAGGGACGTCCGGACTTCCTTCACCC.

Considering frequency, this clone is medium-sized. The read terminates 3 residues before the CDR3 end, so the remaining end is supplied by the germline J gene. The chain recombines TRBV29-1 with TRBJ2-3, with D perhaps TRBD2 (6 bases). The CDR3 totals 14 residues. The ends were cut back, 6 bases at V and 4 bases at J, with 17 bases in the middle. Germline-derived CDR1 and CDR2 are SQVTM and ANQGSEA. CDR3 bases read: TGCAGCGTGGCAGTTGGAGGGCTGGCAGATACG. Its protein is CSVAVGGLADT. The CDR3, in full, reads CSVAVGGLADTQYF.

Turning to this clone: The read ends 3 residues shy of where the CDR3 ends; the end is completed using the germline J gene. This chain links TRBV7-2 with TRBJ1-1; D gene uncertain. V was trimmed by 5 bases and J by 0 bases, leaving 7 bases between them. CDR1 SGHTA and CDR2 FQGNSA come from the germline V gene. The CDR3 sequence is 13 residues long. The CDR3 sequence is CASSPQMNTEAFF. The DNA read from the CDR3 is TGTGCCAGCAGCCCTCAGATGAACACTGAA.